This entry lists 24 T cell receptor beta chains sequenced from one sample in a study of control samples from healthy donors and cancer patients. Profiling relied on immunoSEQ multiplex PCR, and the TCRdb table lists in-frame clones only, not all of them. In the table there are 230,000 or so clones, 85% to 95% of which are singletons. The source material was blood. These receptors originate from a man aged 50-60 years in good health.

This rearrangement joins TRBV12-2 to TRBJ1-2; TRBD1 is the table's D call and was not checked against the DNA. TRBV12-2 is a pseudogene locus. The length of the CDR3 is 17 residues. In nucleotides, the CDR3 is TGTGCAAGTCGCTTAGGGACAGCCCCTCGATCTAACTATGGCTACACCTTC. Encoded protein: CASRLGTAPRSNYGYTF.

The chain recombines TRBV6-2 or TRBV6-3 with TRBJ1-1; D is uncertain. The CDR3 is made up of 14 amino acids. Germline V lookup: CDR1 MNHEY, CDR2 SVGEGT. Trimming stripped 7 bases from V and 1 base from J, with 13 bases between. CDR3 region: CASTPVSGNTEAFF. The CDR3 DNA follows: TGTGCCAGCACCCCAGTCTCAGGGAACACTGAAGCTTTCTTT.

The chain is built from TRBV10-3 and TRBJ2-3; the D is unclear. Germline assignment: CDR1 ENHRY and CDR2 SYGVKD. The CDR3 length is 13 residues. Trimming took off 8 bases at V and 3 bases at J, with 12 bases between the two ends. CDR3 sequence (DNA): TGTGCCATCGGTCGGGCCCGAACAGATACGCAGTATTTT. Its translation: CAIGRARTDTQYF.

The chain combines TRBV7-2 with TRBJ1-3; 8 bases are a match to TRBD1. CDR1 and CDR2 from the germline V gene are SGHTA and FQGNSA. The CDR3 loop spans 15 amino acids. V was clipped by 5 bases and J by 2 bases; unmatched bases: 5. CDR3 coding DNA: TGTGCCAGCAGCCAGGGGGCAGAGACTGGAAACACCATATATTTT. Protein product: CASSQGAETGNTIYF.

This clone is a singleton in its sample. The V and J genes are TRBV29-1 and TRBJ1-5; 8 bases align to TRBD1. Germline V gene sequence: CDR1 SQVTM, CDR2 ANQGSEA. The CDR3 spans 11 residues. After removal of 2 bases from V and 12 bases from J, the junction contained 3 bases not matched to a gene. The CDR3 region is CSVESGQGQHF. The CDR3 bases are TGCAGCGTTGAATCCGGACAGGGCCAGCATTTT.

CDR3: CASSPRQGGPVNTIYF. CDR3 bases: TGTGCCAGCAGCCCCCGACAGGGTGGTCCGGTGAACACCATATATTTT. The J gene is TRBJ1-3, the V gene TRBV7-2, with 7 positions matching TRBD1. This CDR3 region has 16 residues. V gave up 5 bases and J gave up 7 bases; unmatched junction bases: 14. The germline V gene has CDR1 SGHTA and CDR2 FQGNSA.

The chain couples TRBV4-3 to TRBJ1-5; the D is unclear. Germline CDR1 is LGHNA and CDR2 is YSLEER. The CDR3 is made up of 16 amino acids. V lost 3 bases and J 1 base, leaving 13 bases between the germline ends. CDR3 DNA: TGCGCCAGCAGCCATATTTACGATCCAAGCAATCAGCCCCAGCATTTT. It translates to CASSHIYDPSNQPQHF.

J is TRBJ2-1 and V is TRBV25-1; 7 bases match TRBD2. After removal of 3 bases from V and 8 bases from J, the junction contained 7 bases not matched to a gene. The CDR3 extends over 14 amino acids. Germline V gene data show CDR1 as MGHDK and CDR2 as SYGVNS. The CDR3 region has the DNA TGTGCCAGCAGTGATCCGCGGGGGAGCGATGAGCAGTTCTTC. It specifies CASSDPRGSDEQFF.

The chain links TRBV18 to TRBJ2-3; no definite D call. V shed 3 bases and J shed 6 bases, with 7 bases lying between them. This CDR3 contains 12 residues. Germline CDR1 KGHSH, CDR2 LQKENI. CDR3 region: CASSPERDTQYF. The CDR3 nucleotides are TGTGCCAGCTCACCCGAACGGGATACGCAGTATTTT.

The V call is TRBV18, the J call TRBJ1-5; D not resolved. Trimming shortened V by 6 bases and J by 3 bases, and 15 bases separated the two germline ends. The germline V gene has CDR1 KGHSH and CDR2 LQKENI. The CDR3 has 15 amino acids. CDR3 protein: CASSALGGNNQPQHF. In nucleotides, the CDR3 is TGTGCCAGCTCCGCCCTGGGCGGAAACAATCAGCCCCAGCATTTT.

This clone was seen just once. The gene calls are TRBV5-1 and TRBJ2-3; TRBD2 aligns across 10 bases. From germline, CDR1 is SGHRS and CDR2 YFSETQ. The CDR3 sequence is 16 residues long. Germline trimming cut 1 base from V and 2 bases from J; bases unmatched to any gene: 4. The CDR3 sequence is CASSLPSGGLTDTQYF. As DNA, the CDR3 is TGCGCCAGCAGCTTGCCTAGCGGGGGACTCACAGATACGCAGTATTTT.

The chain uses TRBV5-1 and TRBJ2-1; TRBD2 might be the D (6 bases). This CDR3 is 16 amino acids long. Germline V gene data show CDR1 as SGHRS and CDR2 as YFSETQ. V lost 0 bases to trimming and J lost 10 bases, with 20 bases between them. CDR3 sequence reads: CASSLGRVTAYDEQFF. The CDR3 DNA reads TGCGCCAGCAGCTTGGGGAGGGTAACCGCGTATGACGAGCAGTTCTTC.

The chain couples TRBV18 to TRBJ1-3; no firm D call. CDR1 is KGHSH, CDR2 LQKENI, per germline. The V end was cut by 2 bases, the J end by 0 bases, with 5 bases between. The CDR3 has 14 residues. The CDR3 nucleotides are TGTGCCAGCTCACCAGGCCTCTCTGGAAACACCATATATTTT. Translation: CASSPGLSGNTIYF.

The chain couples TRBV28 to TRBJ1-5; D might be TRBD1 (6 bases). This CDR3 contains 17 residues. The germline CDR1 and CDR2 sequences are MDHEN and SYDVKM. The V gene lost 0 bases and the J gene lost 2 bases, with 14 bases spanning the gap. The CDR3 region has the DNA TGTGCCAGCAGTTTATGGGGGAACAGGGAAGGCAATCAGCCCCAGCATTTT. Translation gives CASSLWGNREGNQPQHF.

The chain is built from TRBV29-1 and TRBJ1-1, with D possibly being TRBD1 (5 bases). Germline V gene lookup returns CDR1 SQVTM and CDR2 ANQGSEA. This CDR3 is built from 12 residues. Trimming cost V 7 bases and J 5 bases, with 14 bases left between them. Here the CDR3 reads CSAMGGVTEAFF. The CDR3 region has the DNA TGCAGCGCGATGGGGGGGGTGACTGAAGCTTTCTTT. Supplemented by reference TRBV29-1 and TRBJ1-1, the full variable domain reads SAVISQKPSRDICQRGTSLTIQCQVDSQVTMMFWYRQQPGQSLTLIATANQGSEATYESGFVIDKFPISRPNLTFSTLTVSNMSPEDSSIYLCSAMGGVTEAFFGQGTRLTVV.

The rearrangement links TRBV4-2 to TRBJ1-5; TRBD1 is a possible D gene (5 bases). V was cut by 3 bases and J by 0 bases, with 12 bases left in between. The CDR3 is made up of 16 amino acids. Per the germline V gene, CDR1 is LGHNA and CDR2 is YNFKEQ. The CDR3, as DNA: TGTGCCAGCAGCCAGTCTCAGGGATTTAGCAATCAGCCCCAGCATTTT. Amino acid sequence: CASSQSQGFSNQPQHF.

This clone has a single count. This chain uses TRBV11-2 with TRBJ1-3; 7 bases are shared with TRBD1. Germline lookup yields CDR1 SGHAT and CDR2 FQNNGV. V shed 5 bases and J 4 bases; nucleotides not matched to a gene: 11. The CDR3 consists of 16 residues. DNA for the CDR3: TGTGCCAGCAGCCTAACCCTACAGGGGAACGGAAACACCATATATTTT. This encodes CASSLTLQGNGNTIYF.

The chain uses TRBV5-5 and TRBJ1-2, with a possible D match to TRBD1 (6 bases). CDR1 and CDR2 (germline): SGHKS, YYEKEE (reference sequence). V was shortened by 0 bases and J by 4 bases, with 13 bases between the two germline ends. The CDR3 covers 15 residues. CDR3 protein: CASSLGAGEAYGYTF. CDR3 sequence (DNA): TGTGCCAGCAGCTTGGGGGCAGGGGAGGCCTATGGCTACACCTTC.

With regard to this clone: Mismatch with germline at one junction end may stem from a read error. The CDR3 here is CASSLRLRETGGASLVF. The CDR3 nucleotides read TGTGCCAGCAGCTTACGGTTACGTGAGACAGGGGGGGCCTCGTTAGTCTTT. The chain is built from TRBV7-2 and TRBJ1-1; 9 bases align to TRBD1. The CDR3 totals 17 residues. In germline, CDR1 is SGHTA, CDR2 FQGNSA.

The rearrangement uses TRBV18 and TRBJ1-6; D not resolved. V shed 2 bases and J shed 8 bases, with 7 bases lying between them. There are 13 residues in the CDR3. From germline, CDR1 is KGHSH and CDR2 LQKENI. DNA for the CDR3: TGTGCCAGCTCACCATTGGAGGATTCACCCCTCCACTTT. As protein: CASSPLEDSPLHF. Supplemented by reference TRBV18 and TRBJ1-6, the full variable domain reads NAGVMQNPRHLVRRRGQEARLRCSPMKGHSHVYWYRQLPEEGLKFMVYLQKENIIDESGMPKERFSAEFPKEGPSILRIQQVVRGDSAAYFCASSPLEDSPLHFGNGTRLTVT.

This sequence joins TRBV29-1 and TRBJ2-7, with 15 bases lining up with TRBD2. V was pared by 7 bases and J by 4 bases, with 8 bases of the junction left unmatched. The CDR3 is 15 amino acids. Germline V lookup: CDR1 SQVTM, CDR2 ANQGSEA. CDR3 residues: CSAASGTSGRYEQYF. CDR3 in DNA: TGCAGCGCGGCCTCTGGGACTAGCGGGAGGTACGAGCAGTACTTC.

The V call is TRBV2, the J call TRBJ1-2; TRBD1 matches at 7 bases. Germline lookup yields CDR1 SNHLY and CDR2 FYNNEI. V lost 4 bases to trimming and J lost 8 bases; unmatched junction nucleotides: 16. The CDR3 runs to 16 residues. The CDR3, as DNA: TGTGCCAGCAGTGCCATTGCCACACAGGGGCTGGGGGGCTACACCTTC. Amino acids: CASSAIATQGLGGYTF.

The chain links TRBV5-6 to TRBJ2-1; the D is unclear. The CDR3 is made up of 14 amino acids. Trimming took off 3 bases at V and 7 bases at J, with 14 bases between the two ends. Germline CDR1 is SGHDT and CDR2 is YYEEEE. CDR3 loop: CASSSITLWNEQFF. The CDR3 DNA sequence: TGTGCCAGCAGCTCGATTACTCTATGGAATGAGCAGTTCTTC.

This clone was counted once. This sequence joins TRBV19 and TRBJ2-1; D gene unclear. Germline loops: CDR1 LNHDA, CDR2 SQIVND (reference sequence). Trimming pared 6 bases from V and 0 bases from J, leaving 9 bases between. This CDR3 is 14 amino acids long. CDR3 in amino acids: CASRGRSSYNEQFF. The CDR3 region has the DNA TGTGCCAGTAGAGGTAGGAGCTCCTACAATGAGCAGTTCTTC. Full variable domain (remainder filled in from reference TRBV19 and TRBJ2-1): DGGITQSPKYLFRKEGQNVTLSCEQNLNHDAMYWYRQDPGQGLRLIYYSQIVNDFQKGDIAEGYSVSREKKESFPLTVTSAQKNPTAFYLCASRGRSSYNEQFFGPGTRLTVL.